The sequence of this TCR beta chain was determined in a study of shared clonotypes between healthy human individuals. In the study overall: Plates per donor: three CD4 naive, three CD4 memory, two CD8 naive, one CD8 memory.

Libraries were prepared by immunoSEQ multiplex PCR; TCRdb keeps only in-frame clonotypes and omits some of them. Of a few hundred thousand clones listed, 50% to 75% are singletons. This clone was counted between two and nine times. The V gene end was trimmed by 0 bases and the J gene end by 3 bases; junction bases not matched to a gene: 0. The length of the CDR3 is 14 residues. The germline V gene encodes CDR1 MDHEN and CDR2 SYDVKM. This receptor was taken from a man aged 30-40 years in good health. The gene calls are TRBV28 and TRBJ2-7, with 9 bases aligning to TRBD1. Sample: memory CD4+ T cells sorted from blood. Subset defined: CD45RA-negative fraction. CDR3 nucleotide sequence: TGTGCCAGCAGTTTATGGACAGGGGGCTACGAGCAGTACTTC. This sequence encodes CASSLWTGGYEQYF.